The 27 T cell receptor beta chains given below trace back to one sample, sequenced in a study of blood T cell repertoires in COVID-19. TCRdb's copy holds only in-frame clones and misses some; the assay was immunoSEQ multiplex PCR. The sample includes roughly 250,000 clones, 70% to 90% seen only once; the top ten take about 4.3%. Sequenced sample: PBMCs or T cells enriched from blood (not recorded which). The receptors here all came from a woman in her thirties who had recovered from COVID-19.

The chain employs TRBV20-1 and TRBJ2-1; 11 bases are shared with TRBD2. V was pared by 3 bases and J by 9 bases, with 7 bases of the junction left unmatched. Per the germline V gene, CDR1 is DFQATT and CDR2 is SNEGSKA (reference sequence). The CDR3 has 14 amino acids. Written as DNA, the CDR3 is TGCAGTGCTAGTTCTAGCGGGGGGAGCGGTGAGCAGTTCTTC. This gives the protein CSASSSGGSGEQFF.

The chain links TRBV2 to TRBJ1-5, with TRBD1 identical over 7 bases. J gave up 2 bases and V 5 bases, and 6 bases lay outside the gene matches. This CDR3 comprises 15 residues. CDR1 SNHLY and CDR2 FYNNEI come from the germline V gene. CDR3 sequence reads: CASSTQGNGNQPQHF. The CDR3 DNA reads TGTGCCAGCAGTACACAGGGGAATGGCAATCAGCCCCAGCATTTT. The variable domain in full, with the rest retrieved from reference TRBV2 and TRBJ1-5, is EPEVTQTPSHQVTQMGQEVILRCVPISNHLYFYWYRQILGQKVEFLVSFYNNEISEKSEIFDDQFSVERPDGSNFTLKIRSTKLEDSAMYFCASSTQGNGNQPQHFGDGTRLSIL.

This clone was detected a few times. The chain couples TRBV19 to TRBJ2-3; 7 bases are a match to TRBD1. The CDR3 covers 15 residues. The V gene's germline CDR1 is LNHDA and CDR2 SQIVND (reference sequence). Trimming took 1 base from V and 1 from J; bases not matched to a gene: 2. The CDR3 DNA reads as TGTGCCAGTAGTATAGTAGGGGGCGGCACAGATACGCAGTATTTT. Translation: CASSIVGGGTDTQYF.

This chain connects TRBV28 to TRBJ2-7; a weak D match, TRBD1 (6 bases). Per the germline V gene, CDR1 is MDHEN and CDR2 is SYDVKM. Trimming shortened V by 1 base and J by 4 bases, and 20 bases separated the two germline ends. This CDR3 is built from 17 residues. The CDR3 loop reads CASSLSRQDRTAYEQYF. Here the CDR3 DNA reads TGTGCCAGCAGTTTATCCCGACAGGATCGTACGGCGTACGAGCAGTACTTC.

V usage is TRBV5-1 and J usage is TRBJ1-2; D unresolved. This CDR3 contains 14 residues. Germline lookup yields CDR1 SGHRS and CDR2 YFSETQ. Trimming removed 1 base from V and 4 bases from J, with 11 bases in between. CDR3 amino acids: CASSLTYNIYGYTF. The DNA for the CDR3 is TGCGCCAGCAGCTTGACATATAATATCTATGGCTACACCTTC.

V gene TRBV6-5 combines with J gene TRBJ1-5; D gene ambiguous. The CDR3 contains 14 residues. Looked up from germline, CDR1 is MNHEY and CDR2 is SVGAGI. The V end lost 5 bases, the J end lost 7 bases, and 15 bases lay between the germline ends. CDR3 in amino acids: CASSRGPGVQPQHF. The CDR3 DNA follows: TGTGCCAGCAGTCGCGGCCCGGGTGTACAGCCCCAGCATTTT.

The chain joins TRBV5-1 to TRBJ2-5, with TRBD1 matching 11 bases. The trim removed 1 base at V and 4 bases at J, leaving 9 bases unmatched. This CDR3 region has 17 residues. Germline CDR1 and CDR2: SGHRS and YFSETQ. The chain's CDR3 is CASSLRARTGGLETQYF. The CDR3 bases are TGCGCCAGCAGCTTGCGGGCGCGGACAGGGGGCTTAGAGACCCAGTACTTC.

The table lists this clone with a count of one. The chain's CDR3 is CASHRRATDTQYF. The CDR3 DNA sequence: TGTGCCAGCCACAGGAGGGCGACAGATACGCAGTATTTT. V usage is TRBV2 and J usage is TRBJ2-3; tentatively, D is TRBD2 (6 bases). The CDR3 length is 13 residues. V lost 8 bases and J lost 3, with 12 bases in between. Germline CDR1 is SNHLY and CDR2 is FYNNEI.

The V gene is TRBV5-1, the J gene TRBJ2-1; D not certain. V lost 4 bases and J lost 3, with 14 bases in between. The CDR3 spans 15 residues. Germline CDR1 and CDR2: SGHRS and YFSETQ. This chain's CDR3 is CASSPGHYLYNEQFF. CDR3 in DNA: TGCGCCAGCAGCCCCGGCCACTACCTCTACAATGAGCAGTTCTTC.

This chain connects TRBV30 to TRBJ2-1; 11 positions match TRBD2. This CDR3 comprises 16 residues. The trim removed 4 bases at V and 4 bases at J, leaving 9 bases unmatched. CDR1 is GTSNPN, CDR2 SVGIG, per germline (reference sequence). CDR3 region: CAWMGLAARGYNEQFF. The CDR3 nucleotides read TGTGCCTGGATGGGACTAGCGGCGCGGGGTTACAATGAGCAGTTCTTC.

The CDR3 DNA reads as TGTGCCAGCTCACCAGACAATAACTATGGCTACACCTTC. Encoded protein: CASSPDNNYGYTF. The V and J genes are TRBV18 and TRBJ1-2, with D uncertain. The germline CDR1 and CDR2 sequences are KGHSH and LQKENI. CDR3 length: 13 residues. V dropped 2 bases and J dropped 1 base, with 5 bases sitting between them.

The rearrangement links TRBV4-1 to TRBJ2-3; 13 bases match TRBD2. V was pared by 4 bases and J by 5 bases, with 3 bases of the junction left unmatched. The CDR3 has 15 residues. Germline V gives CDR1 MGHRA, CDR2 YSYEKL. The CDR3 DNA is TGCGCCAGCAGCCGGACTAGCGGGAGTCAAGATACGCAGTATTTT. It yields the protein CASSRTSGSQDTQYF.

The chain recombines TRBV11-2 with TRBJ2-7; possibly TRBD2 for D (6 bases). The V and J ends lost 5 bases and 4 bases respectively, with 12 bases between them. Germline CDR1 SGHAT, CDR2 FQNNGV. The CDR3 runs 13 residues. CDR3: CASSGDFPYEQYF. The CDR3 DNA sequence: TGTGCCAGCAGCGGGGACTTCCCATACGAGCAGTACTTC.

This chain connects TRBV10-3 to TRBJ1-2; maybe TRBD1 (5 bases). From germline, CDR1 is ENHRY and CDR2 SYGVKD. V lost 8 bases, J lost 7 bases, and 14 bases lay in between. CDR3 length equals 12 residues. CDR3 in amino acids: CAIQKGQSGYTF. In nucleotides, the CDR3 is TGTGCCATCCAGAAGGGGCAGAGTGGCTACACCTTC.

The chain joins TRBV12-5 to TRBJ2-1; 8 bases are shared with TRBD1. This CDR3 contains 18 residues. Trimming took 0 bases from V and 0 from J; bases not matched to a gene: 7. The germline V gene encodes CDR1 LGHNT and CDR2 FRNRAP. The CDR3 bases are TGTGCTAGTGGTTTGGTACTCCAGGGGGCTAGCTCCTACAATGAGCAGTTCTTC. As protein: CASGLVLQGASSYNEQFF.

V usage is TRBV30 and J usage is TRBJ2-6, with D tentatively TRBD2 (5 bases). Trimming cost V 0 bases and J 0 bases, with 9 bases left between them. The CDR3 runs 16 residues. Germline V gene lookup returns CDR1 GTSNPN and CDR2 SVGIG (reference sequence). The DNA of the CDR3 is TGTGCCTGGAGTGTTATCGGGGTCTCTGGGGCCAACGTCCTGACTTTC. Translated: CAWSVIGVSGANVLTF.

The rearrangement uses TRBV7-9 and TRBJ2-4; 8 nucleotides align to TRBD2. CDR1 and CDR2 from the germline V gene are SEHNR and FQNEAQ (reference sequence). V dropped 1 base and J dropped 1; count of bases not matched to a gene: 3. The CDR3 is 16 amino acids. CDR3 sequence reads: CASSLGASGAKNIQYF. As DNA, the CDR3 is TGTGCCAGCAGCTTAGGGGCTAGCGGGGCCAAAAACATTCAGTACTTC. The full variable domain, completed using reference TRBV7-9 and TRBJ2-4, is DTGVSQNPRHKITKRGQNVTFRCDPISEHNRLYWYRQTLGQGPEFLTYFQNEAQLEKSRLLSDRFSAERPKGSFSTLEIQRTEQGDSAMYLCASSLGASGAKNIQYFGAGTRLSVL.

The chain recombines TRBV28 with TRBJ1-2; 10 bases are a match to TRBD1. Germline V lookup: CDR1 MDHEN, CDR2 SYDVKM. The V gene end was trimmed by 7 bases and the J gene end by 9 bases; junction bases not matched to a gene: 14. The CDR3 is 15 amino acids. The CDR3 protein is CASKGPGDRGRSYTF. The CDR3 coding sequence is TGTGCCAGCAAGGGTCCGGGGGACAGGGGTAGGAGCTACACCTTC.

CDR3 bases: TGTGCCAGCCTGCCATACGAGGGCTTGGTCACTGAAGCTTTCTTT. This translates into CASLPYEGLVTEAFF. The V call is TRBV6-5, the J call TRBJ1-1; D ambiguous. CDR3 size: 15 residues. V lost 8 bases and J lost 4, with 20 bases in between. CDR1 MNHEY and CDR2 SVGAGI come from the germline V gene.

The chain joins TRBV19 to TRBJ2-3; 8 bases line up with TRBD1. The CDR3 consists of 15 residues. The V and J ends lost 0 bases and 1 base, in that order; junction bases with no gene match: 0. CDR1 LNHDA and CDR2 SQIVND come from the germline V gene (reference sequence). The CDR3: CASSIEDRGTDTQYF. In DNA form, the CDR3 reads TGTGCCAGTAGTATAGAGGACAGGGGCACAGATACGCAGTATTTT. Variable domain in full (rest from reference TRBV19 and TRBJ2-3): DGGITQSPKYLFRKEGQNVTLSCEQNLNHDAMYWYRQDPGQGLRLIYYSQIVNDFQKGDIAEGYSVSREKKESFPLTVTSAQKNPTAFYLCASSIEDRGTDTQYFGPGTRLTVL.

V and J are TRBV28 and TRBJ2-5, with D tentatively TRBD1 (5 bases). The CDR3 runs to 17 residues. V was trimmed by 2 bases and J by 5 bases, leaving 21 bases between them. The V gene's germline CDR1 is MDHEN and CDR2 SYDVKM. CDR3 coding DNA: TGTGCCAGCAGTTTAGTACCGACAGAATTAGCCAGGGAGACCCAGTACTTC. Translated: CASSLVPTELARETQYF.

The rearrangement uses TRBV5-6 and TRBJ1-2; D might be TRBD1 (6 bases). CDR1 is SGHDT and CDR2 is YYEEEE in the germline V gene. Trimming left V 3 bases short and J 8 bases short, with 8 bases between. The CDR3 consists of 11 residues. In DNA, the CDR3 is TGTGCCAGCAGCTCCAGGGGAGGCTACACCTTC. Its protein is CASSSRGGYTF.

The V gene is TRBV27, the J gene TRBJ1-5; TRBD1 might be the D (6 bases). CDR3 size: 15 residues. CDR1 is MNHEY, CDR2 SMNVEV, per germline (reference sequence). V was trimmed by 2 bases and J by 3 bases, leaving 11 bases between them. Here the CDR3 DNA reads TGTGCCAGCAGTTTAACGGGACACCCCAATCAGCCCCAGCATTTT. Amino acids: CASSLTGHPNQPQHF.

This clone was seen a handful of times. The DNA of the CDR3 is TGCGCCAGCAGCCATATACTCGGGCAAGAGACCCAGTACTTC. Encoded protein: CASSHILGQETQYF. This chain joins TRBV4-1 and TRBJ2-5; D is ambiguous. CDR1 MGHRA and CDR2 YSYEKL come from the germline V gene. This CDR3 contains 14 residues. Trimming shortened V by 3 bases and J by 2 bases, and 10 bases separated the two germline ends.

The chain employs TRBV27 and TRBJ1-6; TRBD1 is a possible D gene (5 bases). Germline V gene lookup returns CDR1 MNHEY and CDR2 SMNVEV (reference sequence). V lost 2 bases and J lost 9, with 20 bases in between. This CDR3 contains 17 residues. CDR3 nucleotide sequence: TGTGCCAGCAGTTTAGGGACTGCGAGCCTTGGGGCTTCACCCCTCCACTTT. This codes for CASSLGTASLGASPLHF.

Comments on this clone: Germline and junction disagree at one end, which may indicate a read error. CDR3 amino acids: CASSLADRDNSPLHF. The CDR3 nucleotides are TGTGCCAGCAGCCTAGCAGACAGAGATAATTCACCCCTCCACTTT. The chain carries TRBV7-8 and TRBJ1-6; a possible D gene is TRBD1 (5 bases). The CDR3 has 15 amino acids. CDR1 is SGHVS, CDR2 FQNEAQ, per germline.

This chain connects TRBV5-5 to TRBJ2-7, with 9 bases aligning to TRBD1. Germline V gene data show CDR1 as SGHKS and CDR2 as YYEKEE (reference sequence). V was clipped by 2 bases and J by 2 bases; unmatched bases: 5. This CDR3 is 15 amino acids long. The DNA of the CDR3 is TGTGCCAGCAGCTTAAACGACAGGGGGACCTACGAGCAGTACTTC. Amino acids: CASSLNDRGTYEQYF. Full variable domain (outside the CDR3, taken from reference TRBV5-5 and TRBJ2-7): DAGVTQSPTHLIKTRGQQVTLRCSPISGHKSVSWYQQVLGQGPQFIFQYYEKEERGRGNFPDRFSARQFPNYSSELNVNALLLGDSALYLCASSLNDRGTYEQYFGPGTRLTVT.